The 28 T cell receptor beta chains presented below share a single source sample, sequenced in a study of T-cell memory formation after mild COVID-19. TCRdb passed the 5' RACE reads through MiXCR, listing each CDR3 protein once. This table has approximately 230,000 distinct CDR3 sequences, about 16% appearing once. The sequencing input was PBMCs or a T cell subset sorted from them (not recorded which). The source is a young man who had mild COVID-19 (a few samples of this study predate the infection). Cell type and time point are not known.

As regards this clonotype: One junction end does not reproduce the germline sequence, and a read error may be involved. The chain combines TRBV7-9 with TRBJ2-1; no clear D gene. Germline CDR1 is SEHNR and CDR2 is FQNEAQ (reference sequence). The length of the CDR3 is 13 residues. The CDR3, as DNA: TGTGCCAGCAGCTTAGCGCACGGTGCGCAGCCCCTCTTC. It specifies CASSLAHGAQPLF.

This clonotype has a count of ten or more. This sequence joins TRBV3-1 and TRBJ2-2; 7 bases are a match to TRBD1. After removal of 6 bases from V and 3 bases from J, the junction contained 7 bases not matched to a gene. Germline CDR1 and CDR2: LGHDT and YNNKEL (reference sequence). The CDR3 extends over 15 amino acids. The CDR3, as DNA: TGTGCCAGCAGTCCCCGGGACAGATACACCGGGGAGCTGTTTTTT. The encoded protein is CASSPRDRYTGELFF.

This clonotype has just a few counts. The rearrangement joins TRBV4-3 to TRBJ1-3; D not resolved. Trimming pared 0 bases from V and 0 bases from J, leaving 18 bases between. This CDR3 is built from 19 residues. Germline CDR1 LGHNA, CDR2 YSLEER. The CDR3 loop is CASSQDHGRETRSGNTIYF. The CDR3 DNA is TGCGCCAGCAGCCAAGATCATGGCCGGGAAACCCGCTCTGGAAACACCATATATTTT.

Only a few counts were recorded for this clonotype. The chain links TRBV3-1 to TRBJ1-5; D remains ambiguous. This CDR3 comprises 13 residues. The germline V gene has CDR1 LGHDT and CDR2 YNNKEL (reference sequence). The V end was cut by 2 bases, the J end by 6 bases, with 8 bases between. CDR3 in DNA: TGTGCCAGCAGCCAACACCAAATTCAGCCCCAGCATTTT. Protein sequence: CASSQHQIQPQHF.

This sequence joins TRBV4-3 and TRBJ2-3; D is uncertain. Germline V CDR1 and CDR2: LGHNA, YSLEER. The CDR3 spans 15 residues. V was pared by 3 bases and J by 2 bases, with 12 bases between. CDR3 residues: CASSQDGRYTDTQYF. In DNA form, the CDR3 reads TGCGCCAGCAGCCAGGACGGGCGATACACAGATACGCAGTATTTT.

V usage is TRBV10-3 and J usage is TRBJ2-1, with 8 bases lining up with TRBD1. The V segment lost 5 bases and the J segment 9 bases; nucleotides outside the gene matches: 9. CDR1 ENHRY and CDR2 SYGVKD come from the germline V gene. The CDR3 is 14 residues long. CDR3 DNA sequence: TGTGCCATCAGTCCCGGACAGGGTGCTATTGAGCAGTTCTTC. As protein: CAISPGQGAIEQFF.

This clonotype was detected a few times. V usage is TRBV5-1 and J usage is TRBJ2-3; D is possibly TRBD2 (5 bases). Germline lookup yields CDR1 SGHRS and CDR2 YFSETQ. CDR3 length: 14 amino acids. The V and J ends lost 4 bases and 1 base respectively, with 10 bases between them. CDR3 sequence reads: CASSPEGRTDTQYF. CDR3 DNA sequence: TGCGCCAGCAGCCCCGAGGGCCGCACAGATACGCAGTATTTT.

This clonotype occurred a few times. The chain has TRBV4-2 and TRBJ1-4, with 8 bases identical to TRBD1. V shed 2 bases, J shed 8 bases, and the junction held 7 bases outside the gene matches. Germline V lookup: CDR1 LGHNA, CDR2 YNFKEQ. The CDR3 has 15 residues. CDR3 in DNA: TGTGCCAGCAGCCAATGGACAGGGTTTAGGGAAAAACTGTTTTTT. It encodes CASSQWTGFREKLFF.

The rearrangement links TRBV9 to TRBJ1-6; 7 bases agree with TRBD1. V was clipped by 0 bases and J by 11 bases; unmatched bases: 5. The CDR3 sequence is 14 residues long. The germline gives CDR1 SGDLS, CDR2 YYNGEE. The CDR3 bases are TGTGCCAGCAGCGTAGAAGGACAGGCGACACCCCTCCACTTT. Amino acids: CASSVEGQATPLHF.

This clonotype showed up many times. The V call is TRBV10-2, the J call TRBJ1-6, with a possible D match to TRBD1 (6 bases). From germline, CDR1 is WSHSY and CDR2 SAAADI. With 8 bases removed from V and 7 bases from J, the gap between germline ends came to 12 bases. CDR3 length: 13 amino acids. This CDR3 reads CASRRGGNSPLHF. The DNA for the CDR3 is TGCGCCAGCCGAAGGGGGGGGAATTCACCCCTCCACTTT.

V and J are TRBV12-3 or TRBV12-4 and TRBJ1-2, with 7 positions matching TRBD1. The CDR3 runs 13 residues. Trimming cost V 5 bases and J 5 bases; bases outside gene matches: 5. The CDR3 reads CASSRSGGYGYTF. Written as DNA, the CDR3 is TGTGCCAGCAGTAGATCAGGGGGGTATGGCTACACCTTC.

V and J are TRBV6-4 and TRBJ2-1; D uncertain. The germline CDR1 and CDR2 sequences are MRHNA and SNTAGT. Trimming shortened V by 8 bases and J by 7 bases, and 21 bases separated the two germline ends. This CDR3 has 15 residues. CDR3 region: CASASSPAEGNEQFF. CDR3 in DNA: TGTGCCAGCGCTTCTTCCCCAGCAGAAGGGAATGAGCAGTTCTTC.

The DNA of the CDR3 is TGCGCCAGCAGCCCCGGGGGGGGGCGCGGGGAGACCCAGTACTTC. It specifies CASSPGGGRGETQYF. V usage is TRBV5-1 and J usage is TRBJ2-5, with 8 bases identical to TRBD2. The CDR3 contains 15 residues. V lost 4 bases, J lost 5 bases, and 10 bases stayed unmatched. Germline V gene sequence: CDR1 SGHRS, CDR2 YFSETQ.

This clonotype has a count of ten or more. The chain uses TRBV20-1 and TRBJ2-3; D remains ambiguous. Trimming removed 0 bases at V and 3 bases at J, with 7 bases between. In germline, CDR1 is DFQATT, CDR2 SNEGSKA (reference sequence). The CDR3 totals 13 residues. CDR3 nucleotide sequence: TGCAGTGCTAGAGAGTCGCGGACAGATACGCAGTATTTT. Its translation is CSARESRTDTQYF.

This chain links TRBV9 with TRBJ2-2, with D tentatively TRBD1 (5 bases). The CDR3 spans 15 residues. The V gene's germline CDR1 is SGDLS and CDR2 YYNGEE. V was trimmed by 2 bases and J by 1 base, leaving 9 bases between them. CDR3 in DNA: TGTGCCAGCAGCGTCCAGGGAATGAACACCGGGGAGCTGTTTTTT. This codes for CASSVQGMNTGELFF.

The gene calls are TRBV12-3 or TRBV12-4 and TRBJ2-7, with D possibly being TRBD2 (6 bases). The CDR3 contains 13 residues. V was cut by 6 bases and J by 3 bases, with 12 bases left in between. The CDR3 protein is CASSGDWRYEQYF. The CDR3 DNA reads as TGTGCCAGCAGCGGGGACTGGCGCTACGAGCAGTACTTC.

V gene TRBV20-1 combines with J gene TRBJ2-3, with D possibly called TRBD1 or TRBD2 (5 bases each). Germline CDR1 DFQATT, CDR2 SNEGSKA (reference sequence). V was cut by 5 bases and J by 4 bases, with 10 bases left in between. The CDR3 length is 12 residues. DNA of the CDR3: TGCAGTGCTCCGGGGCAGGCAGATACGCAGTATTTT. It translates to CSAPGQADTQYF.

The chain combines TRBV7-3 with TRBJ2-1; 8 positions agree with TRBD2. Germline values: CDR1 SGHTA, CDR2 FQGTGA. This CDR3 has 15 amino acids. V dropped 1 base and J dropped 7; count of bases not matched to a gene: 6. The CDR3 loop is CASSLRAGVGNEQFF. The CDR3 DNA reads as TGTGCCAGCAGCTTAAGAGCGGGGGTTGGGAATGAGCAGTTCTTC.

The chain employs TRBV7-6 and TRBJ2-7; D call uncertain. The CDR3 length is 14 residues. Germline lookup yields CDR1 SGHVS and CDR2 FNYEAQ. V was shortened by 5 bases and J by 1 base, with 12 bases between the two germline ends. The CDR3 nucleotides read TGTGCCAGCAGCCGAGCGTACAATTCCTACGAGCAGTACTTC. Its translation is CASSRAYNSYEQYF.

The gene calls are TRBV4-1 and TRBJ1-5; D gene unclear. V was shortened by 1 base and J by 2 bases, with 15 bases between the two germline ends. The CDR3 contains 17 residues. Germline loops: CDR1 MGHRA, CDR2 YSYEKL. CDR3 protein: CASSQGPGQMRNQPQHF. CDR3 coding DNA: TGCGCCAGCAGCCAAGGGCCCGGGCAGATGCGCAATCAGCCCCAGCATTTT.

The chain is built from TRBV20-1 and TRBJ2-3; possibly TRBD2 for D (6 bases). The germline V gene encodes CDR1 DFQATT and CDR2 SNEGSKA (reference sequence). V shed 1 base and J shed 1 base, with 15 bases lying between them. This CDR3 has 16 residues. The CDR3 here is CSARVIRAGRTDTQYF. The DNA of the CDR3 is TGCAGTGCTAGAGTGATCCGAGCGGGCCGCACAGATACGCAGTATTTT.

In this sample, this clonotype turned up a few times. The gene calls are TRBV6-2 or TRBV6-3 and TRBJ2-1; 8 bases map to TRBD1. V lost 2 bases to trimming and J lost 9 bases; unmatched junction nucleotides: 6. The germline gives CDR1 MNHEY, CDR2 SVGEGT. CDR3 length: 14 residues. The CDR3 sequence is CASSYRTGKAEQFF. The CDR3 DNA sequence: TGTGCCAGCAGTTACCGGACAGGGAAGGCTGAGCAGTTCTTC.

The table lists this clonotype with a few counts. V gene TRBV6-2 or TRBV6-3 combines with J gene TRBJ1-5; tentatively, D is TRBD1 (5 bases). CDR3 length: 13 residues. The V gene lost 8 bases and the J gene lost 5 bases, with 13 bases spanning the gap. The germline V gene has CDR1 MNHEY and CDR2 SVGEGT. CDR3 residues: CASGWTLDQPQHF. The DNA for the CDR3 is TGTGCCAGCGGATGGACACTGGATCAGCCCCAGCATTTT.

This sequence joins TRBV18 and TRBJ1-1; D remains unclear. CDR1 KGHSH and CDR2 LQKENI come from the germline V gene. The V gene lost 2 bases and the J gene lost 3 bases, with 13 bases spanning the gap. The CDR3 is 15 residues long. The DNA of the CDR3 is TGTGCCAGCTCACCAGTAGGTGCTATGGACACTGAAGCTTTCTTT. It yields the protein CASSPVGAMDTEAFF.

This clonotype was observed a few times. The CDR3 is CATAISGANVLTF. The CDR3 DNA follows: TGTGCCACGGCCATTTCTGGGGCCAACGTCCTGACTTTC. This chain connects TRBV24-1 to TRBJ2-6; D call uncertain. With 10 bases removed from V and 1 base from J, the gap between germline ends came to 7 bases. The CDR3 is 13 residues long. Germline CDR1 KGHDR, CDR2 SFDVKD.

The V and J genes are TRBV5-1 and TRBJ2-5; the match to TRBD2 covers 8 bases. The germline V gene has CDR1 SGHRS and CDR2 YFSETQ. The CDR3 extends over 15 amino acids. V lost 6 bases and J lost 6; bases outside the gene matches: 13. CDR3 coding DNA: TGCGCCAGCACCCCACTTAGCGGGGCGGGGAAGACCCAGTACTTC. It encodes CASTPLSGAGKTQYF.

This chain's CDR3 is CATSDPRQGGETQYF. The CDR3 DNA reads as TGTGCCACCAGTGACCCCCGACAGGGCGGGGAGACCCAGTACTTC. The V and J genes are TRBV24-1 and TRBJ2-5; TRBD1 matches 7 bases. Germline trimming cut 4 bases from V and 5 bases from J; bases unmatched to any gene: 9. Germline CDR1 reads KGHDR; CDR2 reads SFDVKD. The CDR3 length is 15 residues.

This clonotype has only a few counts. The chain has TRBV5-1 and TRBJ2-1; 7 positions agree with TRBD2. The CDR3 has 13 amino acids. The ends lost 3 bases at V and 9 bases at J; junction bases unmatched: 6. Germline V CDR1 and CDR2: SGHRS, YFSETQ. The CDR3, as DNA: TGCGCCAGCAGCTCGCGAGCGGGACCTGAGCAGTTCTTC. Its protein is CASSSRAGPEQFF.